The 16 T cell receptor beta chains below come from one sample, sequenced in a study of T cell repertoires in aging, cancer and after chemotherapy. Rearranged V-D-J TRB sequences were amplified with a mixed TRB-A/B primer pool. TCRdb processed the multiplex PCR reads anew with MiXCR; each CDR3 protein has one entry. The table includes about 9,700 distinct CDR3 sequences, roughly 35% detected once. The template was genomic DNA from peripheral blood, not RNA. The material sequenced was blood. These receptors all come from a human donor in good health.

The table lists this clonotype with a count of one. At one end, the junction sequence differs from germline, possibly due to a read error. The V call is TRBV15, the J call TRBJ2-1; tentatively, D is TRBD2 (5 bases). This CDR3 has 15 amino acids. Germline assignment: CDR1 LNHNV and CDR2 YYDKDF (reference sequence). CDR3 protein: CATSRRESSYNVQFF. The CDR3 DNA reads TGTGCCACCAGCAGAAGGGAGAGCTCCTACAATGTGCAGTTCTTC.

This clonotype is categorized as medium-sized. The chain links TRBV29-1 to TRBJ2-7; D is possibly TRBD1 (6 bases). V lost 2 bases and J 2 bases, leaving 16 bases between the germline ends. The CDR3 extends over 15 amino acids. Germline CDR1 is SQVTM and CDR2 is ANQGSEA. The CDR3, as DNA: TGCAGCGTTGAATTGGCAGGGGTGAACCCCTACGAGCAGTACTTC. It translates to CSVELAGVNPYEQYF.

This sequence joins TRBV6-5 and TRBJ1-2, with 7 bases matching TRBD1. After removal of 6 bases from V and 3 bases from J, the junction contained 7 bases not matched to a gene. The germline V gene has CDR1 MNHEY and CDR2 SVGAGI. CDR3 length: 14 amino acids. For the CDR3, the DNA is TGTGCCAGCAGCCATAATACAGGGGACTATGGCTACACCTTC. Translating it yields CASSHNTGDYGYTF.

This clonotype was observed a handful of times. The chain couples TRBV6-2 or TRBV6-3 to TRBJ2-1; 8 nucleotides align to TRBD2. CDR1 is MNHEY and CDR2 is SVGEGT in the germline V gene. Trimming took 2 bases from V and 4 from J; bases not matched to a gene: 10. This CDR3 region has 17 residues. The CDR3 sequence is CASSYLLRAGVYNEQFF. The CDR3 bases are TGTGCCAGCAGTTACCTGCTACGAGCGGGGGTTTACAATGAGCAGTTCTTC.

This chain joins TRBV11-3 and TRBJ2-1; 8 bases align to TRBD2. CDR1 and CDR2 (germline): SGHNT, YENEEA. V lost 5 bases to trimming and J lost 6 bases; unmatched junction nucleotides: 6. The length of the CDR3 is 14 residues. This CDR3 reads CASSPRTSSNEQFF. The DNA for the CDR3 is TGTGCCAGCAGCCCACGGACTAGCAGCAATGAGCAGTTCTTC.

This chain uses TRBV20-1 with TRBJ2-3; either TRBD1 or TRBD2 may supply D (5 bases each). Germline values: CDR1 DFQATT, CDR2 SNEGSKA (reference sequence). The V end lost 6 bases, the J end lost 1 base, and 11 bases lay between the germline ends. This CDR3 spans 13 amino acids. The CDR3 region is CSAEGSGTDTQYF. The CDR3, as DNA: TGCAGTGCCGAGGGGTCGGGCACAGATACGCAGTATTTT.

This clonotype was recorded a few times. As DNA, the CDR3 is TGTGCCAGCTCACCCGGGCGGGAGGGCCTCGATGAGCAGTTCTTC. Amino acids: CASSPGREGLDEQFF. The chain employs TRBV18 and TRBJ2-1, with 9 bases fitting TRBD2. Germline V gene data show CDR1 as KGHSH and CDR2 as LQKENI. The junction had 8 bases not matched to a gene; V was cut back by 3 bases and J by 8 bases. The CDR3 covers 15 residues.

This clonotype has just a few counts. V and J are TRBV18 and TRBJ2-3; the match to TRBD2 covers 14 bases. The trim removed 3 bases at V and 4 bases at J, leaving 6 bases unmatched. Germline V lookup: CDR1 KGHSH, CDR2 LQKENI. CDR3 length: 17 amino acids. The CDR3 DNA follows: TGTGCCAGCTCACCGACTAGCGGGGGGGCAGGGTCAGATACGCAGTATTTT. This sequence encodes CASSPTSGGAGSDTQYF.

The chain carries TRBV12-3 or TRBV12-4 and TRBJ2-2; TRBD2 aligns across 7 bases. V lost 6 bases and J lost 7; bases outside the gene matches: 8. The CDR3 consists of 14 residues. CDR3 sequence reads: CASSGLVGGGELFF. The CDR3 nucleotides read TGTGCCAGCAGCGGACTAGTTGGAGGCGGGGAGCTGTTTTTT.

The CDR3 nucleotides read TGTGCCAGCAGTGACAGGACCAATCAGCCCCAGCATTTT. Amino acid sequence: CASSDRTNQPQHF. The gene calls are TRBV6-1 and TRBJ1-5; D is unresolved. Deletions cut 3 bases from V and 3 bases from J, with 6 bases between. Germline CDR1 and CDR2: MNHNS and SASEGT. The CDR3 extends over 13 amino acids.

The chain couples TRBV6-5 to TRBJ2-3; the match to TRBD2 covers 10 bases. The CDR3 is 15 residues long. CDR1 is MNHEY and CDR2 is SVGAGI in the germline V gene. Germline trimming cut 2 bases from V and 3 bases from J; bases unmatched to any gene: 2. The CDR3 DNA is TGTGCCAGCAGTTACGGGACTAGCGTAACAGATACGCAGTATTTT. Encoded protein: CASSYGTSVTDTQYF.

This chain joins TRBV6-5 and TRBJ2-1; TRBD1 agrees at 7 bases. The germline CDR1 and CDR2 sequences are MNHEY and SVGAGI. This CDR3 contains 14 residues. The J segment lost 6 bases and the V segment lost 6 bases, leaving 8 bases of the junction unmatched. In DNA, the CDR3 is TGTGCCAGCAGCCCACATGACAGGGTCAATGAGCAGTTCTTC. This translates into CASSPHDRVNEQFF.

The chain is built from TRBV6-6 and TRBJ2-2; D unresolved. The germline V and J ends were trimmed by 2 bases and 3 bases, with 7 bases remaining between them. Germline V gene data show CDR1 as MNHNY and CDR2 as SVGAGI (reference sequence). CDR3 length: 14 residues. CDR3 coding DNA: TGTGCCAGCAGTTACCCGGGTTACACCGGGGAGCTGTTTTTT. It codes for CASSYPGYTGELFF.

There are a few counts of this clonotype. The chain carries TRBV6-6 and TRBJ2-2; D remains ambiguous. Deletions cut 1 base from V and 5 bases from J, with 23 bases between. Germline-derived CDR1 and CDR2 are MNHNY and SVGAGI (reference sequence). This CDR3 comprises 19 residues. CDR3 in DNA: TGTGCCAGCAGTTACTGGTCTCCACCGAAGGCCCCCGGGACCGGGGAGCTGTTTTTT. Translated: CASSYWSPPKAPGTGELFF.

The chain is built from TRBV12-3 or TRBV12-4 and TRBJ2-3; D might be TRBD1 (5 bases). The CDR3 totals 13 residues. The germline V and J ends were trimmed by 6 bases and 3 bases, with 10 bases remaining between them. DNA of the CDR3: TGTGCCAGCAGCAGGGTAGGGACAGATACGCAGTATTTT. It specifies CASSRVGTDTQYF.

This clonotype is labeled as medium-sized. The V call is TRBV30, the J call TRBJ1-6; 8 bases map to TRBD1. This CDR3 is 13 amino acids long. Germline assignment: CDR1 GTSNPN and CDR2 SVGIG (reference sequence). V was clipped by 3 bases and J by 9 bases; unmatched bases: 4. The CDR3 region is CAWRDRVTSPLHF. The CDR3 DNA reads TGTGCCTGGAGGGACAGGGTCACTTCACCCCTCCACTTT. Full variable domain (missing parts from reference TRBV30 and TRBJ1-6): SQTIHQWPATLVQPVGSPLSLECTVEGTSNPNLYWYRQAAGRGLQLLFYSVGIGQISSEVPQNLSASRPQDRQFILSSKKLLLSDSGFYLCAWRDRVTSPLHFGNGTRLTVT.